One sample yielded the 24 T cell receptor beta chains listed below, sequenced in a study of cytomegalovirus exposure and HLA in healthy donors. In the PCR, 60 Vbeta and 13 Jbeta primers were used. Using immunoSEQ multiplex PCR, the repertoire was profiled, and TCRdb retains in-frame clones only, with some absent. In the table there are 100,000 to 150,000 clones, 84% of which are singletons. Sequencing was performed on PBMCs. The receptors originated from a man aged 50 to 60 in good health and CMV-seronegative.

The chain links TRBV6-6 to TRBJ2-7; TRBD1 agrees at 7 bases. V dropped 2 bases and J dropped 5; count of bases not matched to a gene: 6. This CDR3 has 14 amino acids. Germline CDR1 is MNHNY and CDR2 is SVGAGI (reference sequence). The CDR3 DNA is TGTGCCAGCAGTTACGCAGGGGGTGTGAACGAGCAGTACTTC. This encodes CASSYAGGVNEQYF.

The rearrangement uses TRBV7-9 and TRBJ2-2; TRBD2 might be the D (6 bases). This CDR3 has 15 residues. In germline, CDR1 is SEHNR, CDR2 FQNEAQ (reference sequence). V was cut by 3 bases and J by 2 bases, with 10 bases left in between. CDR3 loop: CASSFGGLNTGELFF. DNA for the CDR3: TGTGCCAGCAGCTTTGGGGGACTTAACACCGGGGAGCTGTTTTTT.

This clone is a singleton in its sample. This chain uses TRBV4-2 with TRBJ1-1, with TRBD1 identical over 8 bases. From germline, CDR1 is LGHNA and CDR2 YNFKEQ. With 5 bases clipped from V and 1 base from J, the junction kept 0 bases outside the gene matches. This CDR3 comprises 13 residues. CDR3 residues: CASSGQGNTEAFF. DNA for the CDR3: TGTGCCAGCAGCGGACAGGGGAACACTGAAGCTTTCTTT.

About this clone itself: This likely came from a read error, as a far larger clone is one base away. Other nucleotide sequences in the sample specify the same CDR3. V and J are TRBV5-5 and TRBJ1-2, with 12 bases lining up with TRBD1. Losses at the gene ends were 4 bases for V and 6 bases for J; bases not matched to a gene: 7. The V gene's germline CDR1 is SGHKS and CDR2 YYEKEE (reference sequence). The CDR3 length is 15 residues. The chain's CDR3 is CASSQGGTGGNGYTF. The CDR3 bases are TGTGCCAGCAGCCAAGGCGGGACAGGGGGCAATGGCTACACCTTC.

CDR3 DNA sequence: TGTGCCAGCAGCTCCAATGGGTTCCAACAGGCTTTCTTT. Its translation is CASSSNGFQQAFF. V and J are TRBV11-2 and TRBJ1-1; D not certain. V was pared by 4 bases and J by 11 bases, with 17 bases between. Germline assignment: CDR1 SGHAT and CDR2 FQNNGV. This CDR3 is built from 13 residues.

V usage is TRBV5-6 and J usage is TRBJ2-5, with a weak D call TRBD1 (6 bases). The CDR3 has 15 residues. Germline lookup yields CDR1 SGHDT and CDR2 YYEEEE. Trimming pared 0 bases from V and 5 bases from J, leaving 14 bases between. For the CDR3, the DNA is TGTGCCAGCAGCTTGGGAGGGGGAGTAAGCGAGACCCAGTACTTC. It yields the protein CASSLGGGVSETQYF. Full variable domain (rest looked up from reference TRBV5-6 and TRBJ2-5): DAGVTQSPTHLIKTRGQQVTLRCSPKSGHDTVSWYQQALGQGPQFIFQYYEEEERQRGNFPDRFSGHQFPNYSSELNVNALLLGDSALYLCASSLGGGVSETQYFGPGTRLLVL.

The chain joins TRBV13 to TRBJ2-1, with 9 bases that match TRBD2. V shed 1 base and J 5 bases; nucleotides not matched to a gene: 6. The CDR3 length is 16 residues. Per the germline V gene, CDR1 is PRHDT and CDR2 is FYEKMQ (reference sequence). The CDR3 spells CASSLARLADNNEQFF. CDR3 coding DNA: TGTGCCAGCAGCTTAGCCCGACTAGCGGACAACAATGAGCAGTTCTTC.

V usage is TRBV5-1 and J usage is TRBJ2-3, with a possible D match to TRBD2 (6 bases). Trimming removed 3 bases at V and 8 bases at J, with 22 bases between. Per germline, CDR1 SGHRS and CDR2 YFSETQ. The CDR3 consists of 16 residues. CDR3 sequence (DNA): TGCGCCAGCAGCTGGGAGGAGGGCCCTTTCCTCGGTACGCAGTATTTT. It codes for CASSWEEGPFLGTQYF.

V usage is TRBV9 and J usage is TRBJ2-2; 10 bases match TRBD1. J was trimmed by 11 bases and V by 3 bases; bases with no gene match: 10. The CDR3 is made up of 15 amino acids. The V gene's germline CDR1 is SGDLS and CDR2 YYNGEE. CDR3 in DNA: TGTGCCAGCAGCGCCGGGACAGGGGAGTTCTCCGAGCTGTTTTTT. Residues: CASSAGTGEFSELFF.

V usage is TRBV5-1 and J usage is TRBJ2-5; no clear D gene. The CDR3 consists of 12 residues. V dropped 3 bases and J dropped 5 bases, with 8 bases sitting between them. Germline V gene sequence: CDR1 SGHRS, CDR2 YFSETQ. The CDR3 coding sequence is TGCGCCAGCAGCTGGGCACGGGAGACCCAGTACTTC. It encodes CASSWARETQYF.

This chain links TRBV19 with TRBJ1-4, with a tentative D call TRBD1 (6 bases). Germline CDR1 and CDR2: LNHDA and SQIVND (reference sequence). This CDR3 is built from 17 residues. Trimming shortened V by 3 bases and J by 8 bases, and 22 bases separated the two germline ends. The CDR3 DNA reads as TGTGCCAGTAGTATGTTGGAAAAAACAGGGCCGCGAGAAAAACTGTTTTTT. This translates into CASSMLEKTGPREKLFF. Drawing the rest from reference TRBV19 and TRBJ1-4, the complete variable domain is DGGITQSPKYLFRKEGQNVTLSCEQNLNHDAMYWYRQDPGQGLRLIYYSQIVNDFQKGDIAEGYSVSREKKESFPLTVTSAQKNPTAFYLCASSMLEKTGPREKLFFGSGTQLSVL.

The chain couples TRBV5-1 to TRBJ2-3; D is perhaps TRBD2 (6 bases). The CDR3 covers 14 residues. Germline lookup yields CDR1 SGHRS and CDR2 YFSETQ. Trimming cost V 4 bases and J 10 bases, with 19 bases left between them. This chain's CDR3 is CASSPPGLPTAQYF. The CDR3 bases are TGCGCCAGCAGCCCGCCGGGACTCCCTACTGCGCAGTATTTT.

The CDR3 nucleotides read TGTGCCAGCAGCGATACTACGGGGGGGAGAACAGATACGCAGTATTTT. This gives the protein CASSDTTGGRTDTQYF. The V call is TRBV5-6, the J call TRBJ2-3; 8 nucleotides line up with TRBD2. The V segment lost 4 bases and the J segment 3 bases; nucleotides outside the gene matches: 10. CDR1 and CDR2 (germline): SGHDT, YYEEEE. The length of the CDR3 is 16 residues.

The chain combines TRBV29-1 with TRBJ2-5, with D possibly being TRBD1 (6 bases). This CDR3 spans 11 amino acids. CDR1 and CDR2 (germline): SQVTM, ANQGSEA. V dropped 5 bases and J dropped 5 bases, with 9 bases sitting between them. CDR3 coding DNA: TGCAGCGTTACTAGGGGGGAGACCCAGTACTTC. Its protein is CSVTRGETQYF.

The chain uses TRBV4-1 and TRBJ2-5; D uncertain. This CDR3 spans 16 amino acids. Germline CDR1 reads MGHRA; CDR2 reads YSYEKL. The ends were cut back, 1 base at V and 7 bases at J, with 19 bases in the middle. The CDR3 here is CASSQGIGQVGWTQYF. The CDR3 region has the DNA TGCGCCAGCAGCCAAGGGATCGGCCAGGTCGGTTGGACCCAGTACTTC.

The V gene is TRBV5-6, the J gene TRBJ1-2, with 8 bases aligning to TRBD1. CDR1 SGHDT and CDR2 YYEEEE come from the germline V gene. The CDR3 length is 14 residues. After removal of 4 bases from V and 6 bases from J, the junction contained 8 bases not matched to a gene. CDR3 in amino acids: CASSNPTGGDGYTF. The CDR3 nucleotides read TGTGCCAGCAGCAACCCTACAGGGGGGGATGGCTACACCTTC.

In DNA, the CDR3 is TGTGCCAGCAGCTTAGATGCGGTCCCCTACGAGCAGTACTTC. The encoded protein is CASSLDAVPYEQYF. V usage is TRBV7-6 and J usage is TRBJ2-7; D call uncertain. The length of the CDR3 is 14 residues. Trimming shortened V by 1 base and J by 2 bases, and 9 bases separated the two germline ends. Germline CDR1 is SGHVS and CDR2 is FNYEAQ.

The genes are TRBV5-1 and TRBJ1-2; 7 bases are a match to TRBD1. The V segment lost 3 bases and the J segment 5 bases; nucleotides outside the gene matches: 1. The CDR3 loop spans 12 amino acids. Germline V lookup: CDR1 SGHRS, CDR2 YFSETQ. CDR3 sequence reads: CASSSGGYGYTF. The CDR3 nucleotides read TGCGCCAGCAGCTCAGGGGGATATGGCTACACCTTC.

V and J are TRBV19 and TRBJ2-2; D may be TRBD1 (5 bases). V shed 5 bases and J shed 0 bases, with 10 bases lying between them. The CDR3 runs 15 residues. Germline CDR1 and CDR2: LNHDA and SQIVND (reference sequence). In DNA, the CDR3 is TGTGCCAGTAGTTCATGGACAACGAACACCGGGGAGCTGTTTTTT. As protein: CASSSWTTNTGELFF.

In the case of this clone: The sample holds other DNA sequences that translate to the same CDR3. The chain combines TRBV5-1 with TRBJ1-1; weak D call: TRBD1 (6 bases). The V gene's germline CDR1 is SGHRS and CDR2 YFSETQ. CDR3 length equals 13 residues. The ends were cut back, 0 bases at V and 3 bases at J, with 6 bases in the middle. The chain's CDR3 is CASSLGQDTEAFF. The CDR3 region has the DNA TGCGCCAGCAGCTTGGGACAGGACACTGAAGCTTTCTTT.

The V call is TRBV6-1, the J call TRBJ1-5, with TRBD1 matching 7 bases. With V trimmed by 10 bases and J by 5 bases, 8 bases remained unmatched. CDR1 is MNHNS and CDR2 is SASEGT in the germline V gene. CDR3 length: 13 residues. In DNA, the CDR3 is TGTGCCACCAACAGGGGAGAGGATCAGCCCCAGCATTTT. The encoded protein is CATNRGEDQPQHF.

The CDR3 protein is CATSSWTGPGQPQHF. In DNA form, the CDR3 reads TGTGCCACCAGCAGTTGGACAGGGCCAGGACAGCCCCAGCATTTT. The genes are TRBV15 and TRBJ1-5, with 8 bases aligning to TRBD1. The germline V gene has CDR1 LNHNV and CDR2 YYDKDF (reference sequence). The CDR3 runs 15 residues. J lost 7 bases, V lost 3 bases, and 8 bases had no gene match.

In DNA form, the CDR3 reads TGCGCCAGCAGCCAGACTAGCGGGGCAGATACGCAGTATTTT. This gives the protein CASSQTSGADTQYF. The rearrangement uses TRBV5-1 and TRBJ2-3; 11 bases line up with TRBD2. Germline assignment: CDR1 SGHRS and CDR2 YFSETQ. The length of the CDR3 is 14 residues. The trim removed 4 bases at V and 4 bases at J, leaving 2 bases unmatched.

The CDR3 nucleotides are TGCGCCAGCAGCTTGGGCGCACGAAATACCTACGAGCAGTACTTC. This sequence encodes CASSLGARNTYEQYF. The V gene is TRBV5-1, the J gene TRBJ2-7, with no clear D. Germline V gene data show CDR1 as SGHRS and CDR2 as YFSETQ. CDR3 length: 15 amino acids. Trimming pared 0 bases from V and 2 bases from J, leaving 12 bases between.